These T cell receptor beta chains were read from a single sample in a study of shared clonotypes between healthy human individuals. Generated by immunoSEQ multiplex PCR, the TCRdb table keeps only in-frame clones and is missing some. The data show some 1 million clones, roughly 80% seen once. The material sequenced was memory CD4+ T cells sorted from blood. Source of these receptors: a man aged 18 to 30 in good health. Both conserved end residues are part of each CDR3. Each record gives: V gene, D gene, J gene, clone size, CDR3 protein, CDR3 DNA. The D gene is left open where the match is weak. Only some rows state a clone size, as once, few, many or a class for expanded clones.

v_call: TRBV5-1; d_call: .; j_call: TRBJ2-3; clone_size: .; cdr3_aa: CASRDVTGITDTQYF; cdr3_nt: TGCGCCAGCAGGGACGTGACAGGCATCACAGATACGCAGTATTTT
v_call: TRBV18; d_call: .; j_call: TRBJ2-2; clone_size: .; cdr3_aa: CASLRSTNTGELFF; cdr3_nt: TGTGCCAGCCTGAGGAGTACGAACACCGGGGAGCTGTTTTTT
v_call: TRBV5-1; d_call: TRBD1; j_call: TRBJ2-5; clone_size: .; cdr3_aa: CASSPTSNRGLGETQYF; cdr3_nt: TGCGCCAGCAGCCCGACTTCAAACAGGGGGTTGGGAGAGACCCAGTACTTC
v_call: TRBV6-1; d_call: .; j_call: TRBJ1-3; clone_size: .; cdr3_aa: CASSEGGNIVNTIYF; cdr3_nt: TGTGCCAGCAGTGAGGGGGGGAACATAGTAAACACCATATATTTT
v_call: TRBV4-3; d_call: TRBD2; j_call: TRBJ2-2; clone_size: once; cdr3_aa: CASSQEVSGRANTGELFF; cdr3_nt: TGCGCCAGCAGCCAAGAGGTTAGCGGGAGGGCGAACACCGGGGAGCTGTTTTTT
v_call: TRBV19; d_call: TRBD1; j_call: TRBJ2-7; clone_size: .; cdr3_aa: CASSIVPGTGNSYEQYF; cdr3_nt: TGTGCCAGTAGTATAGTTCCCGGGACAGGGAACTCCTACGAGCAGTACTTC
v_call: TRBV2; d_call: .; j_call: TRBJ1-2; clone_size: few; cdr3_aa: CASGARVGYTF; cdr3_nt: TGTGCCAGCGGAGCTAGGGTAGGCTACACCTTC
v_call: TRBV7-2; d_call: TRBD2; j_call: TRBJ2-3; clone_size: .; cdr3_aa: CASSYTSGGADTQYF; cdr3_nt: TGTGCCAGCAGCTATACTAGCGGGGGGGCAGATACGCAGTATTTT
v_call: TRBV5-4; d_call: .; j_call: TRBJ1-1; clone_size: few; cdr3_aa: CASSLRGVMNTEAFF; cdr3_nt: TGTGCCAGCAGCTTGCGGGGGGTTATGAACACTGAAGCTTTCTTT
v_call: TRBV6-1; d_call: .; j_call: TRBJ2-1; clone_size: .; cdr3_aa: CASSTGRGSYNEQFF; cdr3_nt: TGTGCCAGCTCGACGGGCCGGGGATCCTACAATGAGCAGTTCTTC
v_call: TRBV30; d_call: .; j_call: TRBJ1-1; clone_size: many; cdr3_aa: CAWSVVNTEAFF; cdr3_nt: TGTGCCTGGAGTGTTGTGAACACTGAAGCTTTCTTT
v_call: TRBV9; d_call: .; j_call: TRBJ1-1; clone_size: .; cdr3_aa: CASSVVANTEAFF; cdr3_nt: TGTGCCAGCAGCGTAGTAGCGAACACTGAAGCTTTCTTT
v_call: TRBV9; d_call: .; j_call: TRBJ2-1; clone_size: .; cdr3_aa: CASSAQSGNEQFF; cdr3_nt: TGTGCCAGCAGCGCGCAAAGTGGCAATGAGCAGTTCTTC
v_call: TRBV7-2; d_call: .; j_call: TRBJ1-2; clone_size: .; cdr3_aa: CASSLSGTNYGYTF; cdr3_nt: TGTGCCAGCAGCTTATCCGGCACGAACTATGGCTACACCTTC
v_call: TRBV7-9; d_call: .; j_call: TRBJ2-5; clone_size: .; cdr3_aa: CASSQDRIQETQYF; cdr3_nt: TGTGCCAGCAGCCAAGACAGGATCCAAGAGACCCAGTACTTC
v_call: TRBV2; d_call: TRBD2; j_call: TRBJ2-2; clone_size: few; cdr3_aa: CASRAWDYGTGELFF; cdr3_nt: TGTGCCAGCAGAGCCTGGGACTATGGGACCGGGGAGCTGTTTTTT
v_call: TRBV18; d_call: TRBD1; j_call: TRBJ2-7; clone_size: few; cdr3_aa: CASSPRDRDEQYF; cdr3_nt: TGTGCCAGCTCACCACGGGACAGGGACGAGCAGTACTTC
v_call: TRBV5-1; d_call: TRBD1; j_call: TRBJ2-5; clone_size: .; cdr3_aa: CASSSDRAQYF; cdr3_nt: TGCGCCAGCAGCTCAGACAGGGCCCAGTACTTC
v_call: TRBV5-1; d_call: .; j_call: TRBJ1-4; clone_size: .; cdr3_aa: CASSSGDITNEKLFF; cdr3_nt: TGCGCCAGCAGCTCGGGGGACATAACTAATGAAAAACTGTTTTTT
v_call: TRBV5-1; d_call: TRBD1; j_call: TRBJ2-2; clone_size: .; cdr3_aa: CASSRTGFTGELFF; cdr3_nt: TGCGCCAGCAGCCGGACAGGGTTCACCGGGGAGCTGTTTTTT
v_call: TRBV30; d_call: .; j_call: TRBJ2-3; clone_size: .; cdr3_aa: CAWTSGYSSTDTQYF; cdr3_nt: TGTGCCTGGACCTCGGGTTACTCTAGCACAGATACGCAGTATTTT
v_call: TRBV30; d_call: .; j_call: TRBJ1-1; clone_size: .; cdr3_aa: CARGRQTNTEAFF; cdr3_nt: TGTGCTCGGGGGCGACAAACGAACACTGAAGCTTTCTTT
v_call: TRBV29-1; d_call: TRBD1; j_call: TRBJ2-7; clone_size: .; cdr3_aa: CSGGQGNEQYF; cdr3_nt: TGCAGCGGGGGACAGGGGAACGAGCAGTACTTC
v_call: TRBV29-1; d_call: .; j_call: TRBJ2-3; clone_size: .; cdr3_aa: CSVAGRYTDTQYF; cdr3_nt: TGCAGCGTTGCGGGACGGTACACAGATACGCAGTATTTT
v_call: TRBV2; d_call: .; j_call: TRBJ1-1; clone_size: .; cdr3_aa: CASSEAAGALNTEAFF; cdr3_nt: TGTGCCAGCAGTGAGGCAGCAGGCGCTCTGAACACTGAAGCTTTCTTT
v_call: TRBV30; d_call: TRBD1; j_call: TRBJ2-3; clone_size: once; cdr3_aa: CAWRRGQGATDTQYF; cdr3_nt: TGTGCCTGGAGGCGCGGACAGGGGGCAACGGATACGCAGTATTTT
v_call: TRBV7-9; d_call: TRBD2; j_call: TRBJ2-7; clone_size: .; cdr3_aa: CASSLAGGPYEQYF; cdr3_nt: TGTGCCAGCTCTCTAGCGGGGGGGCCCTACGAGCAGTACTTC
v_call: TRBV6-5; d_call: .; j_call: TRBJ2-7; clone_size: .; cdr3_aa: CAFYGYDRYSYEQYF; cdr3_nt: TGTGCTTTCTATGGATATGACCGATACTCCTACGAGCAGTACTTC
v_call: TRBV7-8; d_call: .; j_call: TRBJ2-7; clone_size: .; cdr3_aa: CASSIYELGEQYF; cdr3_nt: TGTGCCAGCAGCATATACGAGTTAGGAGAGCAGTACTTC
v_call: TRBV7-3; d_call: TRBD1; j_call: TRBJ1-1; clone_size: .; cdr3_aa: CASSQRQGGGTEAFF; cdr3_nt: TGTGCCAGCAGCCAAAGACAGGGTGGGGGCACTGAAGCTTTCTTT
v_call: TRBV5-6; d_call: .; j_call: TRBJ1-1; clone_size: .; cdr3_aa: CASSLADILGWDTEAFF; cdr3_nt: TGTGCCAGCAGCTTGGCGGACATACTTGGATGGGACACTGAAGCTTTCTTT
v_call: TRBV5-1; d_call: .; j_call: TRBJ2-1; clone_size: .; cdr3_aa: CASSLAGGTVDEQFF; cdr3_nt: TGCGCCAGCAGCTTGGCCGGAGGGACTGTCGATGAGCAGTTCTTC
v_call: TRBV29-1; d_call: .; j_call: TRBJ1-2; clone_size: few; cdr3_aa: CSVEGKNYGYTF; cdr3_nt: TGCAGCGTTGAAGGGAAGAACTATGGCTACACCTTC
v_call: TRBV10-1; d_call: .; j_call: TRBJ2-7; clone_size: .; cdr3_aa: CASRAIGDFYEQYF; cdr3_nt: TGCGCCAGCAGAGCTATAGGGGACTTCTACGAGCAGTACTTC
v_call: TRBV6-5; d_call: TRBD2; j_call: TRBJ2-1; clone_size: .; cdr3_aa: CASNRGGASEQFF; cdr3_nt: TGTGCCAGCAATCGCGGGGGGGCTAGTGAGCAGTTCTTC
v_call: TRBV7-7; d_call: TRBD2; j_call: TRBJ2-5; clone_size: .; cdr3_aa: CASSQGGGYQETQYF; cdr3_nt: TGTGCTAGCAGCCAGGGCGGGGGGTACCAAGAGACCCAGTACTTC
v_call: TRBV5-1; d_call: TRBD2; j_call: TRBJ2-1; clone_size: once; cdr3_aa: CASSSPGLAGVNEQFF; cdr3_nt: TGCGCCAGCAGCTCCCCTGGACTAGCGGGAGTAAATGAGCAGTTCTTC
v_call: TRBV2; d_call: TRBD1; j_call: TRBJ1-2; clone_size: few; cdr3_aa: CASSGDRNYGYTF; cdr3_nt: TGTGCCAGCAGTGGGGACAGGAACTATGGCTACACCTTC
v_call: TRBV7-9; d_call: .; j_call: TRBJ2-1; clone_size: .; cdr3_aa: CASSLSRGTYNEQFF; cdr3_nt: TGTGCCAGCAGCTTGTCCAGGGGTACCTACAATGAGCAGTTCTTC
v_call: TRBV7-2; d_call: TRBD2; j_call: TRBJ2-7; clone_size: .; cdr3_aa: CASSLGPGLAEYEQYF; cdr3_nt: TGTGCCAGCAGCTTAGGGCCGGGACTAGCGGAATACGAGCAGTACTTC
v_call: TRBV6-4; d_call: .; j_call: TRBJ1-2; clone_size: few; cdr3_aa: CASSEQGSGYTF; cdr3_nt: TGTGCCAGCAGTGAACAGGGAAGTGGCTACACCTTC
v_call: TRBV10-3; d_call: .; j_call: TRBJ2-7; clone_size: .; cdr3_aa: CAISPAGTGTYEQYF; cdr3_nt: TGTGCCATCAGCCCAGCCGGGACGGGAACCTACGAGCAGTACTTC
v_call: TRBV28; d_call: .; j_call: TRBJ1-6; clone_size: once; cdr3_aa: CASSLVTPNNSPLHF; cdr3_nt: TGTGCCAGCAGTTTAGTTACTCCGAATAATTCACCCCTCCACTTT
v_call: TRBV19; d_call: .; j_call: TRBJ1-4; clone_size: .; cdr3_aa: CASSMGREGEKLFF; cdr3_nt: TGTGCCAGTAGTATGGGCAGGGAAGGCGAAAAACTGTTTTTT
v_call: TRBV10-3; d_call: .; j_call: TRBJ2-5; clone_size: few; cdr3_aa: CAISEPKETQYF; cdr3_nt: TGTGCCATCAGTGAGCCTAAAGAGACCCAGTACTTC
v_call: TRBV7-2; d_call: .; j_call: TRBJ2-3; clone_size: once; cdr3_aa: CASSSTRDTDTQYF; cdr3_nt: TGTGCCAGCAGCTCTACAAGGGACACAGATACGCAGTATTTT